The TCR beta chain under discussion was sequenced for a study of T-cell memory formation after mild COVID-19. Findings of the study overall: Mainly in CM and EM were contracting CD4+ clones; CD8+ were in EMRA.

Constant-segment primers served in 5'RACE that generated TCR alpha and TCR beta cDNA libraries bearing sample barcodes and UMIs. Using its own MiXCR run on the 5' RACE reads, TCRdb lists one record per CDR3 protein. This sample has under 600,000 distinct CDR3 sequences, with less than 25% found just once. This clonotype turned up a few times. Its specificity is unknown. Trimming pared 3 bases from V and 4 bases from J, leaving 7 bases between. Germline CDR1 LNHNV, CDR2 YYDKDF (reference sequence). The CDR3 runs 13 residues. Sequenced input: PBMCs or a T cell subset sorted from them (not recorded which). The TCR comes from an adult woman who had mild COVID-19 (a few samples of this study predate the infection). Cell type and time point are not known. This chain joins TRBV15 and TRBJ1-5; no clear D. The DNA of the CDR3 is TGTGCCACCAGCAGGGGGAGAAATCAGCCCCAGCATTTT. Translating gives CATSRGRNQPQHF.